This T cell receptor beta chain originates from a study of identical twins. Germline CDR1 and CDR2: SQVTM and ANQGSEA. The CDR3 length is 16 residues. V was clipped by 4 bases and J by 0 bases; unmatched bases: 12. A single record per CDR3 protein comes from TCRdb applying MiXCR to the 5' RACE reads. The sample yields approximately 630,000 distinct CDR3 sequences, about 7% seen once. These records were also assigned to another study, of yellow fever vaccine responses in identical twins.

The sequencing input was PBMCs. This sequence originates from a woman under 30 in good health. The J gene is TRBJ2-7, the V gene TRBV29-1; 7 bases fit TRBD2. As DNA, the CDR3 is TGCAGCGTTGGGGAGGGAGCGAATACATTCTCCTACGAGCAGTACTTC. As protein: CSVGEGANTFSYEQYF.